These 15 T cell receptor beta chains originate from one sample sequenced in a study of T cells in Graves' hyperthyroidism and ophthalmopathy. The TCR beta CDR3 regions underwent amplification using RNA transcripts as the source. RT-PCR in the first round (using the HTBI primer set) targeted the TCR CDR3. TCRdb ran MiXCR on the multiplex PCR reads and lists one entry per CDR3 protein. Of over 650,000 distinct CDR3 sequences in the sample, about 45% were seen once. The source material was peripheral blood or thyroid tissue (not recorded which). The receptor set was obtained from an adult man with Graves' disease, either hyperthyroidism or ophthalmopathy (not recorded which).

The sample holds many counts of this clonotype. Mismatch with germline at one junction end may stem from a read error. The chain joins TRBV2 to TRBJ1-6; the D gene is possibly TRBD1 (5 bases). Germline values: CDR1 SNHLY, CDR2 FYNNEI. This CDR3 has 12 residues. In DNA, the CDR3 is TGTGCCAGCAGTGATCTACGGGACCCTTTTCCCTTT. Residues: CASSDLRDPFPF. Variable domain in full (rest from reference TRBV2 and TRBJ1-6): EPEVTQTPSHQVTQMGQEVILRCVPISNHLYFYWYRQILGQKVEFLVSFYNNEISEKSEIFDDQFSVERPDGSNFTLKIRSTKLEDSAMYFCASSDLRDPFPFGNGTRLTVT.

This clonotype showed up many times. The rearrangement uses TRBV29-1 and TRBJ1-1, with 10 positions matching TRBD1. CDR3 length equals 12 residues. V was pared by 7 bases and J by 4 bases, with 3 bases of the junction left unmatched. Germline-derived CDR1 and CDR2 are SQVTM and ANQGSEA. The CDR3 coding sequence is TGCAGCGCCTGGACAGGGGGCACTGAAGCTTTCTTT. Translation: CSAWTGGTEAFF.

In this sample, this clonotype turned up a few times. This rearrangement joins TRBV9 to TRBJ1-5, with TRBD1 matching 12 bases. Losses at the gene ends were 5 bases for V and 5 bases for J; bases not matched to a gene: 8. Germline loops: CDR1 SGDLS, CDR2 YYNGEE. CDR3 size: 16 residues. The chain's CDR3 is CASSAGDRGRDQPQHF. The CDR3 bases are TGTGCCAGCAGTGCCGGGGACAGGGGGCGCGATCAGCCCCAGCATTTT.

The J gene is TRBJ1-4, the V gene TRBV7-9; 7 bases align to TRBD1. The CDR3 consists of 13 residues. The germline V gene has CDR1 SEHNR and CDR2 FQNEAQ (reference sequence). V gave up 5 bases and J gave up 6 bases; unmatched junction bases: 3. CDR3 nucleotides: TGTGCCAGCAGCAAGGGGGCTTATGAAAAACTGTTTTTT. Encoded protein: CASSKGAYEKLFF.

This chain links TRBV12-3 or TRBV12-4 with TRBJ1-4, with unresolved D. Trimming shortened V by 1 base and J by 10 bases, and 16 bases separated the two germline ends. The CDR3 extends over 15 amino acids. CDR3 amino acids: CASSLGGSSPGKLFF. In DNA form, the CDR3 reads TGTGCCAGCAGTTTAGGCGGGTCCTCGCCCGGAAAACTGTTTTTT.

The chain is built from TRBV11-2 and TRBJ1-5; tentative D call: TRBD1 (5 bases). The CDR3 totals 14 residues. From germline, CDR1 is SGHAT and CDR2 FQNNGV. V lost 6 bases to trimming and J lost 9 bases, with 18 bases between them. In DNA form, the CDR3 reads TGTGCCAGCAGTTTCATCCAGGGTGGGCGGCCCCAGCATTTT. Protein: CASSFIQGGRPQHF.

In this sample, this clonotype turned up once. The CDR3, as DNA: TGTGCCAGTAGTATCGCCGGGATGTTTGATGGCTACACCTTC. Translating it yields CASSIAGMFDGYTF. The chain is built from TRBV19 and TRBJ1-2; D uncertain. The germline CDR1 and CDR2 sequences are LNHDA and SQIVND (reference sequence). The ends were cut back, 3 bases at V and 6 bases at J, with 14 bases in the middle. The CDR3 is 14 residues long.

This clonotype was seen ten or more times. A junction boundary mismatches the germline segment, possibly from a read error. The chain couples TRBV2 to TRBJ1-1; 7 bases fit TRBD1. The CDR3 extends over 14 amino acids. CDR1 and CDR2 from the germline V gene are SNHLY and FYNNEI. CDR3 sequence: CASSVEGGHTEAFF. Here the CDR3 DNA reads TGCGCCAGCAGTGTAGAAGGGGGCCACACTGAAGCTTTCTTT.

This clonotype was counted only a few times. This rearrangement joins TRBV2 to TRBJ2-2, with D maybe TRBD1 (6 bases). The V gene's germline CDR1 is SNHLY and CDR2 FYNNEI. V lost 10 bases, J lost 6 bases, and 15 bases lay in between. CDR3 size: 13 residues. This CDR3 reads CATQKGVPGELFF. CDR3 nucleotide sequence: TGTGCCACCCAGAAGGGGGTTCCCGGGGAGCTGTTTTTT.

The rearrangement links TRBV2 to TRBJ1-1; the D is unclear. V was pared by 5 bases and J by 10 bases, with 17 bases between. Germline CDR1 reads SNHLY; CDR2 reads FYNNEI. The CDR3 length is 13 residues. Here the CDR3 DNA reads TGTGCCAGCAGTCTCACTTCGGGCAAGGGAGCTTTCTTT. Translation gives CASSLTSGKGAFF. The full variable domain, rest sourced from reference TRBV2 and TRBJ1-1, is EPEVTQTPSHQVTQMGQEVILRCVPISNHLYFYWYRQILGQKVEFLVSFYNNEISEKSEIFDDQFSVERPDGSNFTLKIRSTKLEDSAMYFCASSLTSGKGAFFGQGTRLTVV.

This chain links TRBV5-1 with TRBJ1-5; no clear D gene. With 1 base removed from V and 6 bases from J, the gap between germline ends came to 8 bases. Germline values: CDR1 SGHRS, CDR2 YFSETQ. The CDR3 runs to 13 residues. The chain's CDR3 is CASSLKNGQPQHF. In DNA form, the CDR3 reads TGCGCCAGCAGCTTGAAGAATGGTCAGCCCCAGCATTTT.

This chain uses TRBV7-9 with TRBJ1-5; 7 bases match TRBD1. CDR1 is SEHNR and CDR2 is FQNEAQ in the germline V gene (reference sequence). The CDR3 is made up of 15 amino acids. V gave up 1 base and J gave up 5 bases; unmatched junction bases: 5. This CDR3 is CASSLGRGSDQPQHF. CDR3 bases: TGTGCCAGCAGCTTAGGCAGGGGGTCGGATCAGCCCCAGCATTTT.

Of note for this clonotype: A much larger clone differs from this one at a single base, so this may be a read error. The rearrangement links TRBV7-8 to TRBJ1-5, with D possibly matching TRBD1 (6 bases). The CDR3 is 15 amino acids. CDR1 is SGHVS, CDR2 FQNEAQ, per germline. Trimming left V 6 bases short and J 7 bases short, with 19 bases between. CDR3 DNA sequence: TGTGCCAGCAGGGAAGGATGGGGGCTAGAGCAGCCCCAGCATTTT. This gives the protein CASREGWGLEQPQHF.

This clonotype appeared a few times. The V call is TRBV2, the J call TRBJ1-2; D not certain. Trimming removed 6 bases from V and 6 bases from J, with 14 bases in between. CDR1 SNHLY and CDR2 FYNNEI come from the germline V gene. The CDR3 contains 13 residues. Here the CDR3 reads CASSPDSHHGYTF. The CDR3 DNA is TGTGCCAGCAGCCCGGACTCTCACCATGGCTACACCTTC.

This clonotype was recorded many times. The chain links TRBV25-1 to TRBJ1-4; D gene uncertain. CDR1 is MGHDK and CDR2 is SYGVNS in the germline V gene. The CDR3 is 14 residues long. V was pared by 2 bases and J by 2 bases, with 6 bases between. The CDR3 region has the DNA TGTGCCAGCAGTGAAGGCTTGACTAATGAAAAACTGTTTTTT. It yields the protein CASSEGLTNEKLFF.